Listed below are T cell receptor beta chains from one sample, sequenced in a study of T cell clusters in autoimmune cytopenias. Following a re-call of the multiplex PCR reads, TCRdb has one entry per CDR3 protein and lacks DNA. Here the sample table reports around 6,100 distinct CDR3 sequences. The sample also formed part of further work on T cell repertoires in aging, cancer and after chemotherapy.

Sequenced input: peripheral blood. These receptors were collected from a human donor in good health. CDR3s include the opening cysteine and the closing phenylalanine or tryptophan. Rows give clone size only sometimes, using once, few, many, or a class for an expanded clone.

clone_size: medium-sized; cdr3_length: 13; j_call: TRBJ1-2; v_call: TRBV12-3/TRBV12-4; cdr3_aa: CASSLGQGGGYTF
clone_size: .; cdr3_length: 17; j_call: TRBJ2-7; v_call: TRBV5-4; cdr3_aa: CASSLASLAEQPGEQYF
clone_size: .; cdr3_length: 17; j_call: TRBJ1-2; v_call: TRBV28; cdr3_aa: CASSSPAGGIGNYGYTF
clone_size: .; cdr3_length: 16; j_call: TRBJ1-2; v_call: TRBV5-1; cdr3_aa: CASSLSGTRGEYGYTF
clone_size: .; cdr3_length: 15; j_call: TRBJ1-1; v_call: TRBV6-2/TRBV6-3; cdr3_aa: CASSYSGRTNTEAFF
clone_size: large; cdr3_length: 15; j_call: TRBJ2-2; v_call: TRBV30; cdr3_aa: CAWKPGAQDTGELFF
clone_size: .; cdr3_length: 13; j_call: TRBJ2-7; v_call: TRBV5-4; cdr3_aa: CASSTHFGSGQYF
clone_size: medium-sized; cdr3_length: 14; j_call: TRBJ2-3; v_call: TRBV6-2/TRBV6-3; cdr3_aa: CASVSGGPTDTQYF
clone_size: .; cdr3_length: 15; j_call: TRBJ2-1; v_call: TRBV10-3; cdr3_aa: CAITTSGGANNEQFF
clone_size: .; cdr3_length: 13; j_call: TRBJ2-5; v_call: TRBV20-1; cdr3_aa: CSPVGQGQETQYF
clone_size: medium-sized; cdr3_length: 16; j_call: TRBJ2-2; v_call: TRBV6-2/TRBV6-3; cdr3_aa: CASSYPPAANTGELFF
clone_size: medium-sized; cdr3_length: 16; j_call: TRBJ2-1; v_call: TRBV18; cdr3_aa: CASSLGTESSYNEQFF
clone_size: medium-sized; cdr3_length: 14; j_call: TRBJ2-7; v_call: TRBV19; cdr3_aa: CATKLWVFSLEQYF
clone_size: medium-sized; cdr3_length: 14; j_call: TRBJ1-1; v_call: TRBV19; cdr3_aa: CASKGPGSNTEAFF
clone_size: medium-sized; cdr3_length: 12; j_call: TRBJ1-6; v_call: TRBV6-2/TRBV6-3; cdr3_aa: CASSYSRPALHF
clone_size: medium-sized; cdr3_length: 14; j_call: TRBJ2-7; v_call: TRBV6-2/TRBV6-3; cdr3_aa: CASRTYRVSYEQYF
clone_size: .; cdr3_length: 15; j_call: TRBJ2-5; v_call: TRBV12-3/TRBV12-4; cdr3_aa: CASSSSGGHQETQYF
clone_size: .; cdr3_length: 15; j_call: TRBJ2-1; v_call: TRBV6-2/TRBV6-3; cdr3_aa: CASSYGKGPGDEQFF
clone_size: medium-sized; cdr3_length: 14; j_call: TRBJ2-3; v_call: TRBV6-1; cdr3_aa: CASSVQTGSDTQYF
clone_size: .; cdr3_length: 15; j_call: TRBJ2-1; v_call: TRBV6-4; cdr3_aa: CASSDGTSGGNEQFF
clone_size: medium-sized; cdr3_length: 14; j_call: TRBJ2-5; v_call: TRBV27; cdr3_aa: CASSSMGQGQTQYF
clone_size: .; cdr3_length: 16; j_call: TRBJ1-5; v_call: TRBV10-3; cdr3_aa: CAISDPEQKGNQPQHF
clone_size: medium-sized; cdr3_length: 15; j_call: TRBJ2-7; v_call: TRBV13; cdr3_aa: CASSSPTGGYYEQYF
clone_size: medium-sized; cdr3_length: 14; j_call: TRBJ2-1; v_call: TRBV19; cdr3_aa: CASNSGNTYNEQFF
clone_size: medium-sized; cdr3_length: 15; j_call: TRBJ2-2; v_call: TRBV6-5; cdr3_aa: CASREGQTNTGELFF
clone_size: .; cdr3_length: 15; j_call: TRBJ1-1; v_call: TRBV6-5; cdr3_aa: CASSYIPGPNTEAFF
clone_size: medium-sized; cdr3_length: 14; j_call: TRBJ2-1; v_call: TRBV6-4; cdr3_aa: CASSGGQSTNEQFF
clone_size: .; cdr3_length: 14; j_call: TRBJ2-1; v_call: TRBV10-2; cdr3_aa: CASRPGLAGGEQFF
clone_size: medium-sized; cdr3_length: 13; j_call: TRBJ1-5; v_call: TRBV6-5; cdr3_aa: CASSYERDQPQHF
clone_size: medium-sized; cdr3_length: 15; j_call: TRBJ2-6; v_call: TRBV27; cdr3_aa: CASSFTVSGANVLTF
clone_size: .; cdr3_length: 15; j_call: TRBJ1-5; v_call: TRBV27; cdr3_aa: CASSGRGSSNQPQHF
clone_size: medium-sized; cdr3_length: 14; j_call: TRBJ1-1; v_call: TRBV19; cdr3_aa: CASSWGRGATEAFF
clone_size: medium-sized; cdr3_length: 14; j_call: TRBJ2-7; v_call: TRBV19; cdr3_aa: CASSSPWGTYEQYF
clone_size: medium-sized; cdr3_length: 14; j_call: TRBJ2-3; v_call: TRBV27; cdr3_aa: CASSPTATPTTQYF
clone_size: medium-sized; cdr3_length: 13; j_call: TRBJ1-6; v_call: TRBV30; cdr3_aa: CAWSSEGNSPLHF
clone_size: .; cdr3_length: 13; j_call: TRBJ2-7; v_call: TRBV12-3/TRBV12-4; cdr3_aa: CASSKSGGGVQYF
clone_size: .; cdr3_length: 14; j_call: TRBJ1-5; v_call: TRBV7-9; cdr3_aa: CASSWAGGNQPQHF
clone_size: .; cdr3_length: 15; j_call: TRBJ1-2; v_call: TRBV28; cdr3_aa: CASSSHGQGNYGYTF
clone_size: .; cdr3_length: 12; j_call: TRBJ1-2; v_call: TRBV10-3; cdr3_aa: CAIRDRGKGYTF
clone_size: medium-sized; cdr3_length: 15; j_call: TRBJ1-2; v_call: TRBV12-3/TRBV12-4; cdr3_aa: CASSPFNRQSHGYTF